The 27 T cell receptor beta chains presented below share a single source sample, sequenced in a study of shared clonotypes between healthy human individuals. Generated by immunoSEQ multiplex PCR, the TCRdb table keeps only in-frame clones and is missing some. The table includes approximately 440,000 clones, roughly three quarters detected once. The sequencing input was PBMCs. Source of these receptors: a woman aged 40 to 50 in good health. Some clones in this sample may be carry-over from other donors' samples.

A note on this clone: A far larger clone lies a single base away; this is likely a read error. The conserved closing phenylalanine or tryptophan is absent in this CDR3, likely reflecting a read error. The rearrangement uses TRBV29-1 and TRBJ1-1, with D unresolved. This CDR3 region has 15 residues. The V end was cut by 0 bases, the J end by 1 base, with 12 bases between. CDR1 is SQVTM, CDR2 ANQGSEA, per germline. In nucleotides, the CDR3 is TGCAGCGTTGAAGATCATGGGCTGGGGAACACTGAAGCTTTCTCT. Amino acids: CSVEDHGLGNTEAFS.

The V and J genes are TRBV5-4 and TRBJ2-7, with TRBD1 identical over 9 bases. With V trimmed by 4 bases and J by 3 bases, 2 bases remained unmatched. CDR1 is SGHNT and CDR2 is YYREEE in the germline V gene (reference sequence). This CDR3 spans 13 amino acids. CDR3 DNA: TGTGCCAGCAGCGGACAGGGGTACTACGAGCAGTACTTC. Translated: CASSGQGYYEQYF.

For the CDR3, the DNA is TGTGCCAGCAGGCCCGGGACGGAAAGCACTGAAGCTTTCTTT. Translating it yields CASRPGTESTEAFF. The chain recombines TRBV7-8 with TRBJ1-1, with D perhaps TRBD1 (5 bases). Germline CDR1 SGHVS, CDR2 FQNEAQ. The CDR3 is 14 residues long. Between the trimmed V and J ends, which lost 6 bases and 4 bases, there was a span of 15 bases.

The gene calls are TRBV2 and TRBJ2-1; D gene uncertain. From germline, CDR1 is SNHLY and CDR2 FYNNEI. The CDR3 runs to 14 residues. V lost 6 bases to trimming and J lost 2 bases, with 11 bases between them. CDR3 loop: CASRGRAAYNEQFF. In nucleotides, the CDR3 is TGTGCCAGCAGGGGTAGGGCGGCCTACAATGAGCAGTTCTTC.

The chain couples TRBV29-1 to TRBJ2-1; 7 bases match TRBD2. V shed 6 bases and J 2 bases; nucleotides not matched to a gene: 13. Germline CDR1 is SQVTM and CDR2 is ANQGSEA. The CDR3 sequence is 16 residues long. The CDR3 loop is CSVEGGPSGPYNEQFF. CDR3 DNA: TGCAGCGTAGAGGGTGGTCCTAGCGGACCCTACAATGAGCAGTTCTTC.

V usage is TRBV6-1 and J usage is TRBJ2-7; D is perhaps TRBD2 (6 bases). The germline V gene has CDR1 MNHNS and CDR2 SASEGT. The CDR3 length is 15 residues. The V end was cut by 6 bases, the J end by 1 base, with 16 bases between. DNA for the CDR3: TGTGCCAGCAGCCCCGAGTGGGAGGTATCCTACGAGCAGTACTTC. The encoded protein is CASSPEWEVSYEQYF.

The V call is TRBV7-3, the J call TRBJ2-2; 7 nucleotides align to TRBD2. The CDR3 runs to 15 residues. Germline loops: CDR1 SGHTA, CDR2 FQGTGA. J was trimmed by 3 bases and V by 2 bases; bases with no gene match: 3. CDR3 in amino acids: CASSLGTSDTGELFF. Here the CDR3 DNA reads TGTGCCAGCAGCTTAGGCACTAGCGACACCGGGGAGCTGTTTTTT.

V and J are TRBV7-3 and TRBJ1-5; D gene ambiguous. Germline-derived CDR1 and CDR2 are SGHTA and FQGTGA. The CDR3 has 17 residues. V was pared by 1 base and J by 0 bases, with 13 bases between. This CDR3 is CASSLRQADYSNQPQHF. For the CDR3, the DNA is TGTGCCAGCAGCTTAAGGCAGGCGGACTATAGCAATCAGCCCCAGCATTTT.

This clone was detected once. V is TRBV6-5 and J is TRBJ1-1; a possible D gene is TRBD1 (5 bases). Germline CDR1 reads MNHEY; CDR2 reads SVGAGI. The V gene lost 0 bases and the J gene lost 1 base, with 12 bases spanning the gap. This CDR3 spans 16 amino acids. The CDR3 sequence: CASSYSGRGWNTEAFF. CDR3 nucleotides: TGTGCCAGCAGTTACTCGGGGAGGGGATGGAACACTGAAGCTTTCTTT.

The chain uses TRBV4-3 and TRBJ1-4, with D perhaps TRBD1 (5 bases). Trimming shortened V by 0 bases and J by 4 bases, and 12 bases separated the two germline ends. This CDR3 has 16 amino acids. Per the germline V gene, CDR1 is LGHNA and CDR2 is YSLEER. The CDR3 bases are TGCGCCAGCAGCCAAGAACAGGCAGGCCTTAATGAAAAACTGTTTTTT. Translating it yields CASSQEQAGLNEKLFF.

The chain joins TRBV6-6 to TRBJ1-2; TRBD1 agrees at 12 bases. This CDR3 comprises 15 residues. J lost 7 bases, V lost 6 bases, and 9 bases had no gene match. CDR1 and CDR2 from the germline V gene are MNHNY and SVGAGI (reference sequence). The CDR3 bases are TGTGCCAGCAGCCCCGGGACAGGGGGCCGTGTTGGCTACACCTTC. Translating gives CASSPGTGGRVGYTF.

With respect to this clone: A far larger clone is one nucleotide away, so this likely arose from a read error. The genes are TRBV30 and TRBJ1-4, with TRBD1 matching 7 bases. This CDR3 is 17 amino acids long. Trimming cost V 2 bases and J 7 bases; bases outside gene matches: 16. CDR1 is GTSNPN and CDR2 is SVGIG in the germline V gene (reference sequence). The CDR3 sequence is CAWSRDRATISSEKLFF. The DNA of the CDR3 is TGTGCCTGGAGTAGGGACAGAGCGACTATTTCGAGTGAAAAACTGTTTTTT.

V is TRBV2 and J is TRBJ1-4; D gene ambiguous. This CDR3 spans 14 amino acids. CDR1 is SNHLY and CDR2 is FYNNEI in the germline V gene. Trimming cost V 4 bases and J 0 bases, with 6 bases left between them. CDR3 coding DNA: TGTGCCAGCAGTGGATATGCAACTAATGAAAAACTGTTTTTT. Its protein product is CASSGYATNEKLFF.

The chain has TRBV18 and TRBJ1-4, with D hard to call. V lost 4 bases and J lost 5, with 8 bases in between. CDR1 is KGHSH and CDR2 is LQKENI in the germline V gene. The CDR3 contains 13 residues. The CDR3 coding sequence is TGTGCCAGCTCACTAGGCCAAAATGAAAAACTGTTTTTT. This gives the protein CASSLGQNEKLFF.

The gene calls are TRBV7-9 and TRBJ2-7, with 9 bases lining up with TRBD2. Germline V gene data show CDR1 as SEHNR and CDR2 as FQNEAQ (reference sequence). V dropped 5 bases and J dropped 9; count of bases not matched to a gene: 8. The CDR3 consists of 13 residues. For the CDR3, the DNA is TGTGCCAGCAGCCCGGGACTAGCCTACAGGCAGTACTTC. This sequence encodes CASSPGLAYRQYF.

The chain recombines TRBV7-9 with TRBJ2-3; TRBD1 matches 8 bases. V lost 7 bases and J lost 3; bases outside the gene matches: 3. The germline CDR1 and CDR2 sequences are SEHNR and FQNEAQ (reference sequence). The CDR3 length is 13 residues. CDR3 amino acids: CASTQGATDTQYF. The CDR3 nucleotides are TGTGCCAGCACCCAGGGGGCTACAGATACGCAGTATTTT. Full variable domain (missing parts from reference TRBV7-9 and TRBJ2-3): DTGVSQNPRHKITKRGQNVTFRCDPISEHNRLYWYRQTLGQGPEFLTYFQNEAQLEKSRLLSDRFSAERPKGSFSTLEIQRTEQGDSAMYLCASTQGATDTQYFGPGTRLTVL.

With respect to this clone: This sequence is one base from a far larger clone and is likely a read error. This CDR3 reads CAWTRGGMTFF. The CDR3 DNA reads TGTGCCTGGACAAGGGGGGGAATGACTTTCTTT. The chain combines TRBV30 with TRBJ1-1; D is possibly TRBD1 (6 bases). The germline V and J ends were trimmed by 4 bases and 12 bases, with 15 bases remaining between them. CDR1 and CDR2 (germline): GTSNPN, SVGIG (reference sequence). The CDR3 sequence is 11 residues long.

In regard to this clone: This may be a read error, as it is one base from a much larger clone. The chain is built from TRBV9 and TRBJ1-2, with D maybe TRBD1 (5 bases). Trimming pared 6 bases from V and 4 bases from J, leaving 22 bases between. The germline V gene encodes CDR1 SGDLS and CDR2 YYNGEE. The CDR3 runs to 16 residues. CDR3 residues: CASTLSGGGGFYGYTF. The CDR3 bases are TGTGCCAGCACCCTTTCCGGCGGGGGGGGATTCTATGGCTACACCTTC.

This clone has just a few counts. This rearrangement joins TRBV2 to TRBJ1-6, with D possibly being TRBD1 (5 bases). Germline lookup yields CDR1 SNHLY and CDR2 FYNNEI. Between the trimmed V and J ends, which lost 8 bases and 8 bases, there was a span of 10 bases. CDR3 length: 12 amino acids. CDR3 sequence reads: CASGLGDSPLHF. CDR3 bases: TGTGCCAGCGGACTAGGGGATTCACCCCTCCACTTT. Based on the CDR3 plus reference TRBV2 and TRBJ1-6, the full variable domain is EPEVTQTPSHQVTQMGQEVILRCVPISNHLYFYWYRQILGQKVEFLVSFYNNEISEKSEIFDDQFSVERPDGSNFTLKIRSTKLEDSAMYFCASGLGDSPLHFGNGTRLTVT.

The chain recombines TRBV30 with TRBJ2-1; TRBD2 aligns across 13 bases. Germline CDR1 reads GTSNPN; CDR2 reads SVGIG (reference sequence). V lost 5 bases, J lost 15 bases, and 13 bases stayed unmatched. The CDR3 is made up of 14 amino acids. The CDR3 sequence is CAWDRGRTSGSPFF. The CDR3 nucleotides read TGTGCCTGGGATAGAGGGAGGACTAGCGGGAGCCCGTTCTTC. The variable domain in full, with the rest retrieved from reference TRBV30 and TRBJ2-1, is SQTIHQWPATLVQPVGSPLSLECTVEGTSNPNLYWYRQAAGRGLQLLFYSVGIGQISSEVPQNLSASRPQDRQFILSSKKLLLSDSGFYLCAWDRGRTSGSPFFGPGTRLTVL.

The rearrangement joins TRBV28 to TRBJ2-1; the match to TRBD1 covers 8 bases. Unmatched junction bases numbered 1, after V lost 8 bases and J lost 4 bases. The CDR3 is 12 amino acids. In germline, CDR1 is MDHEN, CDR2 SYDVKM. CDR3 in DNA: TGTGCCAGCCACAGGGGGTACAATGAGCAGTTCTTC. Translation gives CASHRGYNEQFF.

Note on this clone: A read error is likely here: a far larger clone is one base away. V is TRBV28 and J is TRBJ1-2; D is possibly TRBD1 (5 bases). Germline CDR1 is MDHEN and CDR2 is SYDVKM. V was pared by 5 bases and J by 7 bases, with 14 bases between. The CDR3 loop spans 13 amino acids. As DNA, the CDR3 is TGTGCCAGCAGTCGGGCAGGGCCAGGTGGCTACACCTTC. Translation gives CASSRAGPGGYTF.

This clone was seen only a few times. A single base is all that separates this from a far larger clone, so a read error is likely. This CDR3 is also generated by other DNA sequences in the sample. This chain joins TRBV28 and TRBJ2-7; a possible D gene is TRBD1 (5 bases). The V gene's germline CDR1 is MDHEN and CDR2 SYDVKM. V dropped 3 bases and J dropped 4 bases, with 13 bases sitting between them. CDR3 length equals 14 residues. The chain's CDR3 is CASSLTTAEYEQYF. CDR3 coding DNA: TGTGCCAGCAGTTTGACGACAGCCGAGTACGAGCAGTACTTC. Together with reference TRBV28 and TRBJ2-7, the CDR3 gives the full variable domain: DVKVTQSSRYLVKRTGEKVFLECVQDMDHENMFWYRQDPGLGLRLIYFSYDVKMKEKGDIPEGYSVSREKKERFSLILESASTNQTSMYLCASSLTTAEYEQYFGPGTRLTVT.

The chain's CDR3 is CASSQELRLAGSSEQFF. In DNA form, the CDR3 reads TGCGCCAGCAGCCAAGAGTTGCGACTAGCGGGAAGTAGTGAGCAGTTCTTC. This chain connects TRBV4-3 to TRBJ2-1, with TRBD2 identical over 11 bases. The V and J ends lost 0 bases and 9 bases, in that order; junction bases with no gene match: 10. This CDR3 is 17 amino acids long. Germline V lookup: CDR1 LGHNA, CDR2 YSLEER.

The chain combines TRBV19 with TRBJ2-6; 8 nucleotides line up with TRBD1. Per the germline V gene, CDR1 is LNHDA and CDR2 is SQIVND (reference sequence). This CDR3 region has 18 residues. V lost 1 base to trimming and J lost 0 bases; unmatched junction nucleotides: 5. CDR3 sequence: CASSIAGTGFSGANVLTF. The DNA of the CDR3 is TGTGCCAGTAGTATAGCCGGGACAGGCTTCTCTGGGGCCAACGTCCTGACTTTC.

The chain is built from TRBV28 and TRBJ2-3; D is unclear. Germline CDR1 and CDR2: MDHEN and SYDVKM. V lost 6 bases to trimming and J lost 0 bases, with 7 bases between them. This CDR3 spans 13 amino acids. The CDR3 region is CASRRTSTDTQYF. The CDR3 bases are TGTGCCAGCAGACGTACTAGCACAGATACGCAGTATTTT. The full variable domain, its missing parts supplied by reference TRBV28 and TRBJ2-3, is DVKVTQSSRYLVKRTGEKVFLECVQDMDHENMFWYRQDPGLGLRLIYFSYDVKMKEKGDIPEGYSVSREKKERFSLILESASTNQTSMYLCASRRTSTDTQYFGPGTRLTVL.

The chain has TRBV6-1 and TRBJ2-5; 7 nucleotides line up with TRBD1. The J call could be wrong; TRBJ2-7 is a better fit for the DNA end. This CDR3 region has 14 residues. Germline V gene sequence: CDR1 MNHNS, CDR2 SASEGT. The CDR3: CASIGRGQSYEQYF. CDR3 in DNA: TGTGCCAGCATCGGAAGGGGACAGAGCTACGAGCAGTACTTC.